Below are 17 T cell receptor beta chains sequenced from a single sample in a study of tissue T cells after allogeneic stem cell transplantation. The assay was immunoSEQ multiplex PCR, and TCRdb's table has in-frame clones only and misses some. Among roughly 50,000 clones listed, roughly 75% were seen once. The sequenced material came from sorted cells pooled from one or two spleens. The receptors shown here come from a pool of C57BL/6 mice in good health.

About this clone: The genes and germline here are from mouse. The read terminates 1 residue ahead of where the CDR3 ends, so the germline J gene completes it. Other nucleotide sequences from this sample produce the same CDR3. The rearrangement joins TRBV1 to TRBJ2-2; D may be TRBD1 (5 bases). Looked up from germline, CDR1 is NSQYPW and CDR2 is LRSPGD (reference sequence). The CDR3 is made up of 15 amino acids. Trimming removed 1 base from V and 0 bases from J, with 6 bases in between. Partial CDR3 DNA: TGCACCTGCAGTGCAGGGACATCAAACACCGGGCAGCTCTAC. Encoded protein: CTCSAGTSNTGQLY. The whole CDR3 sequence is CTCSAGTSNTGQLYF. Filled out from reference TRBV1 and TRBJ2-2, the complete variable domain reads VTLLEQNPRWRLVPRGQAVNLRCILKNSQYPWMSWYQQDLQKQLQWLFTLRSPGDKEVKSLPGADYLATRVTDTELRLQVANMSQGRTLYCTCSAGTSNTGQLYFGEGSKLTVL.

Points on this clone: Germline and genes here are mouse. From the germline J gene comes the end of the CDR3, since the read stops 1 residue before it. The J gene is TRBJ1-4, the V gene TRBV3, with 7 bases aligning to TRBD1. CDR3 size: 13 residues. Germline V gene lookup returns CDR1 SNHLY and CDR2 FYNGKV (reference sequence). The ends lost 5 bases at V and 6 bases at J; junction bases unmatched: 3. CDR3 DNA, as far as it was read: TGTGCCAGCAGCCCTACAGGGGACGAAAGATTATTT. Protein sequence: CASSPTGDERLF. The full CDR3 reads CASSPTGDERLFF.

Turning to this clone: Genes and germline come from the mouse. The read ends 1 residue before the CDR3 terminus; that terminus is restored from the germline J gene. The chain carries TRBV13-3 and TRBJ2-5, with 7 bases aligning to TRBD2. Germline CDR1 is NNHDY and CDR2 is SYVADS. The V segment lost 2 bases and the J segment 0 bases; nucleotides outside the gene matches: 6. This CDR3 comprises 16 residues. The part of the CDR3 DNA that was read is TGTGCCAGCAGTGACGGCTGGGGGTATAACCAAGACACCCAGTAC. Protein sequence: CASSDGWGYNQDTQY. From start to end, the CDR3 is CASSDGWGYNQDTQYF.

In its sample, this clone was seen a few times. Gene names refer to mouse genes. The read stops 1 residue short of the end of the CDR3; the missing end is completed from the germline J gene. The chain employs TRBV24 and TRBJ2-7, with 11 bases lining up with TRBD2. Trimming cost V 6 bases and J 4 bases; bases outside gene matches: 5. Germline assignment: CDR1 KGHTA and CDR2 FRNEEI. This CDR3 is built from 14 residues. CDR3 sequence: CASSPGTGGYEQYF. The CDR3 DNA, read in part, is TGTGCCAGCAGCCCAGGGACTGGGGGTTATGAACAGTAC.

Comments on this clone: Gene labels here are mouse ones. Read coverage stops 1 residue before the CDR3 terminus; the germline J gene supplies the remainder. J is TRBJ2-3 and V is TRBV13-1; 10 bases fit TRBD2. The V gene end was trimmed by 4 bases and the J gene end by 5 bases; junction bases not matched to a gene: 4. CDR1 is NSHNY, CDR2 SYGAGN, per germline. This CDR3 region has 14 residues. CDR3 DNA (partial): TGTGCCAGCAGTCTGACTGGGGGGATAGAAACGCTGTAT. Its protein product is CASSLTGGIETLY. The CDR3, in full, reads CASSLTGGIETLYF.

On this clone itself: Mouse names are used for the genes. The CDR3 is cut off 1 residue early in the read; its end comes from the germline J gene. The chain carries TRBV20 and TRBJ2-3; the D gene is possibly TRBD2 (6 bases). Germline lookup yields CDR1 GFQATS and CDR2 STVNSAI. Trimming removed 0 bases from V and 1 base from J, with 8 bases in between. The CDR3 loop spans 14 amino acids. The sequenced part of the CDR3 DNA is TGTGGTGCTAGGGATGGGGGTGGTGCAGAAACGCTGTAT. It codes for CGARDGGGAETLY. In full, the CDR3 reads CGARDGGGAETLYF.

The table lists this clone with a few counts. Mouse germline and gene names are used. The read ends 1 residue early relative to the CDR3; the germline J gene fills the gap. The gene calls are TRBV14 and TRBJ1-4; TRBD1 might be the D (5 bases). The germline V and J ends were trimmed by 0 bases and 3 bases, with 6 bases remaining between them. In germline, CDR1 is SGHDT, CDR2 FRDEAV. CDR3 length equals 14 residues. CDR3 sequence: CASSFSGTNERLFF. The CDR3 DNA, read in part, is TGTGCCAGCAGTTTCTCAGGGACCAACGAAAGATTATTT.

As concerns this clone: Gene labels here are mouse ones. The sequenced CDR3 bases are TGTGCCAGCAGGACACCTAACAACCAGGCTCCGCTT. Encoded protein: CASRTPNNQAPL. The entire CDR3 protein reads CASRTPNNQAPLF. The gene calls are TRBV13-1 and TRBJ1-5; D not resolved. The CDR3 is cut off 1 residue early in the read; its end comes from the germline J gene. The CDR3 has 13 amino acids. Trimming took off 5 bases at V and 0 bases at J, with 6 bases between the two ends. The germline CDR1 and CDR2 sequences are NSHNY and SYGAGN.

Note on this clone: Genes and germline are mouse. The read ends 1 residue before the CDR3 terminus; that terminus is restored from the germline J gene. The V call is TRBV3, the J call TRBJ2-2; no definite D call. V shed 0 bases and J shed 1 base, with 3 bases lying between them. The CDR3 spans 14 residues. CDR1 and CDR2 from the germline V gene are SNHLY and FYNGKV (reference sequence). Incomplete CDR3 DNA: TGTGCCAGCAGCTTAGCGCTAAACACCGGGCAGCTCTAC. Amino acids: CASSLALNTGQLY. The whole CDR3 is CASSLALNTGQLYF.

About this clone: Compared with germline, one end of the junction differs, possibly owing to a read error. Gene names follow the mouse nomenclature. Coverage ceases 1 residue before the CDR3 finishes, and the germline J gene fills in the end. V is TRBV1 and J is TRBJ1-1; 8 bases are a match to TRBD1. Germline V CDR1 and CDR2: NSQYPW, LRSPGD (reference sequence). This CDR3 contains 13 residues. The covered CDR3 bases are TGCACCTGCAGCGCAGGGGGCAACACAGAAGTCTTC. Encoded protein: CTCSAGGNTEVF. The full-length CDR3 reads as CTCSAGGNTEVFF.

This clone was seen a handful of times. Genes here carry mouse names. The DNA ends 1 residue before the CDR3 does, and the rest of the CDR3 is filled in from the germline J gene. In the same sample, other DNA sequences code for this CDR3. The gene calls are TRBV2 and TRBJ1-4; D gene ambiguous. Trimming removed 0 bases at V and 4 bases at J, with 3 bases between. This CDR3 contains 13 residues. CDR1 is LGHNA, CDR2 YSYQKL, per germline. The part of the CDR3 DNA that was read is TGTGCCAGCAGCCAAGACAGCAACGAAAGATTATTT. This sequence encodes CASSQDSNERLF. The full CDR3 protein is CASSQDSNERLFF.

This clone has a handful of counts. Gene and germline names: mouse. The CDR3 DNA, read in part, is TGTGCCAGCAGTTTACAGGATGAACAGTAC. Translated: CASSLQDEQY. The whole CDR3 region reads CASSLQDEQYF. The chain links TRBV15 to TRBJ2-7; D is unclear. The missing CDR3 end, 1 residue past where the read stops, is filled in from the germline J gene. V lost 2 bases and J 5 bases, leaving 4 bases between the germline ends. The CDR3 contains 11 residues. CDR1 is SGHND and CDR2 is FRSKSL in the germline V gene.

This clone was observed a few times. Gene names are mouse gene names. The missing CDR3 end, 1 residue past where the read stops, is filled in from the germline J gene. The rearrangement links TRBV20 to TRBJ1-2; D uncertain. CDR1 is GFQATS, CDR2 STVNSAI, per germline. Deletions cut 6 bases from V and 0 bases from J, with 11 bases between. This CDR3 is built from 13 residues. The CDR3 here is CGATMATNSDYTF. CDR3 bases read: TGTGGTGCCACAATGGCAACAAACTCCGACTACACC. Filled out from reference TRBV20 and TRBJ1-2, the complete variable domain reads GALVYQYPRRTICKSGTSMRMECQAVGFQATSVAWYRQSPQKTFELIALSTVNSAIKYEQNFTQEKFPISHPNLSFSSMTVLNAYLEDRGLYLCGATMATNSDYTFGSGTRLLVI.

Concerning this clone itself: Germline and genes: mouse. The CDR3 extends 1 residue past the end of the read, so its final part is completed from the germline J gene. The rearrangement joins TRBV29 to TRBJ1-1; D is undetermined. The germline CDR1 and CDR2 sequences are MSHET and SYDVDS. CDR3 size: 11 residues. Trimming removed 6 bases from V and 6 bases from J, with 8 bases in between. CDR3 loop: CASSRHPEVFF. The sequenced CDR3 bases are TGTGCTAGCAGCCGACACCCAGAAGTCTTC.

Turning to this clone: Gene names follow the mouse nomenclature. The missing CDR3 end, 1 residue past where the read stops, is filled in from the germline J gene. The V call is TRBV16, the J call TRBJ2-4; D is perhaps TRBD1 (5 bases). The CDR3 runs to 14 residues. Germline V gene sequence: CDR1 SGHSA, CDR2 FRNQAP. V was shortened by 4 bases and J by 0 bases, with 8 bases between the two germline ends. This chain's CDR3 is CASSSDSSQNTLYF. The sequenced CDR3 bases are TGTGCAAGCAGCTCCGACAGTAGTCAAAACACCTTGTAC.

On this clone itself: The genes are named according to mouse. The CDR3 extends 1 residue past the end of the read, so its final part is completed from the germline J gene. This chain links TRBV3 with TRBJ2-5; 11 nucleotides line up with TRBD1. The CDR3 runs to 14 residues. From germline, CDR1 is SNHLY and CDR2 FYNGKV (reference sequence). After removal of 5 bases from V and 6 bases from J, the junction contained 4 bases not matched to a gene. The CDR3 loop is CASSPGTGGDTQYF. The sequenced CDR3 bases are TGTGCCAGCAGCCCCGGGACAGGGGGGGACACCCAGTAC.

As to this clone: Gene names and germline refer to mouse. The CDR3 goes on 1 residue after the read ends, and that part is filled in from the germline J gene. The chain uses TRBV15 and TRBJ1-1; the D is unclear. The CDR3 length is 12 residues. Between the trimmed V and J ends, which lost 3 bases and 2 bases, there was a span of 4 bases. CDR1 is SGHND, CDR2 FRSKSL, per germline. The CDR3 sequence is CASSFGNTEVFF. The sequenced CDR3 bases are TGTGCCAGCAGTTTCGGCAACACAGAAGTCTTC.